This is a list of T cell receptor beta chains from one sample in a study of blood T cells in healthy people across ages. One entry per CDR3 protein results from TCRdb running MiXCR on the 5' RACE reads. Of 790,000 or so distinct CDR3 sequences detected, 46% appear once; the ten largest clones hold about a sixth. The specimen sequenced was blood. These receptors came from a man of 80 years or more in good health. Both conserved end residues are trimmed from each CDR3. Fields, in order: V gene, CDR3 protein.

v_gene: TRBV10-3; CDR3aa: AISTGTSGYEQY
v_gene: TRBV4-2; CDR3aa: ASSQVGHDNEQF
v_gene: TRBV23-1; CDR3aa: ASSQGTLGNYGYT
v_gene: TRBV27; CDR3aa: ATTTGTEAF
v_gene: TRBV20-1; CDR3aa: SAGARAESSYNEQY
v_gene: TRBV6-1; CDR3aa: ASTARQGHRETQY
v_gene: TRBV19; CDR3aa: ASRVQGLDQPQH
v_gene: TRBV20-1; CDR3aa: SALAGTVYQETQY
v_gene: TRBV27; CDR3aa: ASSPLGTGEETQY
v_gene: TRBV2; CDR3aa: ASSAEREGTQY
v_gene: TRBV20-1; CDR3aa: SAKPGAKDGEQY
v_gene: TRBV7-2; CDR3aa: ASSLGLAGGALYEQY
v_gene: TRBV12-3/TRBV12-4; CDR3aa: ASSLTETNTGELF
v_gene: TRBV7-6; CDR3aa: ASSVGDQDTQY
v_gene: TRBV20-1; CDR3aa: SAAEAGPRRDTQY
v_gene: TRBV7-9; CDR3aa: ASSLSQGNQETQY
v_gene: TRBV7-9; CDR3aa: ASSSGWGGSYNEQY
v_gene: TRBV2; CDR3aa: ASRGRTSETDAQY
v_gene: TRBV5-1; CDR3aa: ASSVQGPDTQY
v_gene: TRBV20-1; CDR3aa: SARCQGNEQF
v_gene: TRBV9; CDR3aa: ASSPEGLAGGEQY
v_gene: TRBV12-3/TRBV12-4; CDR3aa: ASSALEVSAGGYEQY
v_gene: TRBV7-2; CDR3aa: ASSSLLNEQF
v_gene: TRBV5-4; CDR3aa: ASSFLREGNTQY
v_gene: TRBV25-1; CDR3aa: ASSGLGDSGQPQH
v_gene: TRBV4-3; CDR3aa: ASSQQGGGYNEQF
v_gene: TRBV7-2; CDR3aa: ASSEPPTVGYGANVLT
v_gene: TRBV28; CDR3aa: ASRRGLPYEQY
v_gene: TRBV7-3; CDR3aa: ASSLESAYTDTQY